The clone carrying this TCR beta chain has just a few counts. Its antigen is undetermined. The CDR3 length is 15 residues. Germline values: CDR1 LGHNA, CDR2 YNFKEQ. Trimming took off 0 bases at V and 7 bases at J, with 13 bases between the two ends. TCRdb reprocessed the 5' RACE reads with MiXCR, giving one entry per CDR3 protein. The sample lists more than 600,000 distinct CDR3 sequences, 15% to 20% seen once, with about an eighth in the top ten. The data were taken from a study of identical twins. The study's findings and limits: It was out-of-frame TCR alpha sharing in monozygotic twins that models underestimated. Beta clonotypes that were abundant in cord blood contained fewer insertions, a pattern absent from memory repertoires.

The same data also went into a second study, on T cells expressing NK-cell markers. From that paper: From sorted CD3+CD56+NKG2C+, CD3+CD56+NKG2C- and CD3+CD56-NKG2C+ T cells came the TCR beta repertoires. The authors sequenced eight donors, of whom seven were HCMV-seropositive and one was seronegative.

This chain joins TRBV4-2 and TRBJ2-1; a weak D match, TRBD2 (6 bases). This TCR came from a woman under 30 in good health. Sequenced: PBMCs. CDR3 sequence (DNA): TGTGCCAGCAGCCAAGATCGCGGGGCATATAATGAGCAGTTCTTC. Translated: CASSQDRGAYNEQFF.